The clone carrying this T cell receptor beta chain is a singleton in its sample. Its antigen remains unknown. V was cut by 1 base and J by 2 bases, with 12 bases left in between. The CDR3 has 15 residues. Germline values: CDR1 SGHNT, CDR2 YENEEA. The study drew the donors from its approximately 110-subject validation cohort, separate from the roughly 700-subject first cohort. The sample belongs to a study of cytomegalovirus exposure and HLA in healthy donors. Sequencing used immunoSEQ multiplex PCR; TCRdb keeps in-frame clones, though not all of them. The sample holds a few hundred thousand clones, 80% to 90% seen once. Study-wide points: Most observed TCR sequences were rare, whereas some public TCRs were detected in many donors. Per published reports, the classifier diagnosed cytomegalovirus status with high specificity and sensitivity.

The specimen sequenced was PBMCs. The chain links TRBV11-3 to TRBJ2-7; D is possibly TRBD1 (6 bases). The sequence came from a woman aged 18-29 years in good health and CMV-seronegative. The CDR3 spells CASSLVQGFTYEQYF. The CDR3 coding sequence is TGTGCCAGCAGCTTAGTGCAGGGGTTCACCTACGAGCAGTACTTC.